This T cell receptor beta chain was sequenced during a study of cytomegalovirus exposure and HLA in healthy donors. Across the whole study: The use of the same platform for the 120 validation repertoires and the 600 to 800 first-cohort repertoires was reported by a later analysis.

The repertoire was sequenced with immunoSEQ multiplex PCR; TCRdb's copy has only in-frame clones and lacks some. This sample yields 250,000 to 400,000 clones, of which roughly 88% are seen a single time; around 0.96% belongs to the top ten. Findings and caveats of the study: Under in vitro conditions, three CMV-associated chains were confirmed as specific for CMV antigens. It was reportedly the case that the classifier diagnosed cytomegalovirus status with high specificity and sensitivity.

The junction had 10 bases not matched to a gene; V was cut back by 6 bases and J by 5 bases. CDR3 size: 15 residues. The germline CDR1 and CDR2 sequences are SNHLY and FYNNEI. These donors were members of the roughly 120-subject validation cohort, a group separate from the approximately 680-subject first cohort. On this clone: Its antigen remains unknown.

This TCR was recovered from a man aged 25 to 40 in good health and CMV-seronegative. The specimen was PBMCs. The rearrangement links TRBV2 to TRBJ2-5, with 9 bases identical to TRBD1. The CDR3 nucleotides read TGTGCCAGCAGCCCCACAGGGGGCTATTCGGAGACCCAGTACTTC. This sequence encodes CASSPTGGYSETQYF.